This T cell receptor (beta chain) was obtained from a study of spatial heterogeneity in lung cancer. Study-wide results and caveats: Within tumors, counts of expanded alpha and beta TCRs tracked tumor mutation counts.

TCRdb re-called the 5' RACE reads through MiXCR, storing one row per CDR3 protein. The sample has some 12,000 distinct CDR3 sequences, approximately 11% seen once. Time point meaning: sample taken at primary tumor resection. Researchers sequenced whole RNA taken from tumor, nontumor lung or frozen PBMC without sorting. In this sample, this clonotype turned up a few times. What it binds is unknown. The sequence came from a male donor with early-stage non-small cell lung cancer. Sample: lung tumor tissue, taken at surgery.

The CDR3 sequence is CASSLNFRYNEQFF. The CDR3 region has the DNA TGTGCCAGCAGCTTAAACTTTCGCTACAATGAGCAGTTCTTC. The J gene is TRBJ2-1, the V gene TRBV7-2; D is unclear. This CDR3 is built from 14 residues. Germline CDR1 is SGHTA and CDR2 is FQGNSA. Trimming left V 2 bases short and J 3 bases short, with 8 bases between.